This entry concerns a single TCR beta chain. The CDR3 extends over 12 amino acids. V dropped 1 base and J dropped 5 bases, with 5 bases sitting between them. The data belong to a study of blood T cell repertoires in COVID-19. Overall study context: Specimens from acute and convalescent COVID-19 originated in the United States, Italy and Spain. T cells, B-cell-depleted T cells, or PBMCs provided the cDNA or gDNA that served as material.

Under the authors' procedure: Using reference gene primer amplification, nucleated cell counts were estimated. The assay was immunoSEQ multiplex PCR, and TCRdb's table has in-frame clones only and misses some. Clone size and the V and J calls come from that table; the DNA yielded D and trimming. The data hold under 150,000 clones, with around three quarters observed a single time. The receptor comes from a man in his 60s with acute or convalescent COVID-19. The sequenced sample was peripheral blood. The genes are TRBV12-3 or TRBV12-4 and TRBJ2-5; unclear D gene. The CDR3 reads CASSLGLETQYF. The CDR3 coding sequence is TGTGCCAGCAGTTTAGGACTGGAGACCCAGTACTTC.